The 13 T cell receptor beta chains below come from one sample, sequenced in a study of blood T cell repertoires in COVID-19. Sequenced by immunoSEQ multiplex PCR; TCRdb stores in-frame clones only, minus some. The sample has roughly 34,000 clones, 85% seen once. The sample comprised peripheral blood. These receptors originate from an elderly man with active COVID-19.

This clone was observed a few times. V usage is TRBV6-5 and J usage is TRBJ2-7, with a weak D call TRBD1 (5 bases). Per germline, CDR1 MNHEY and CDR2 SVGAGI. CDR3 length equals 14 residues. V was trimmed by 5 bases and J by 2 bases, leaving 13 bases between them. CDR3 residues: CASSKLGPPYEQYF. The CDR3 DNA reads TGTGCCAGCAGTAAATTGGGGCCGCCCTACGAGCAGTACTTC.

This clone has a single count. V gene TRBV11-2 combines with J gene TRBJ2-1, with TRBD2 identical over 10 bases. There are 15 residues in the CDR3. Germline V CDR1 and CDR2: SGHAT, FQNNGV. Trimming cost V 3 bases and J 10 bases; bases outside gene matches: 9. The CDR3 protein is CASSLSGGAIGEQFF. CDR3 DNA: TGTGCCAGCAGCTTGAGCGGGGGGGCCATAGGAGAGCAGTTCTTC.

CDR3 bases: TGTGCCAGCAGTGTCGGTCAGGGTAACACAGATACGCAGTATTTT. It is translated as CASSVGQGNTDTQYF. V is TRBV2 and J is TRBJ2-3; tentatively, D is TRBD1 (5 bases). CDR3 length: 15 amino acids. Per the germline V gene, CDR1 is SNHLY and CDR2 is FYNNEI. Trimming took 4 bases from V and 2 from J, leaving 13 bases between them.

The V and J genes are TRBV3-1 (or the pseudogene TRBV3-2) and TRBJ1-3; D is uncertain. This CDR3 is built from 14 residues. V was cut by 0 bases and J by 4 bases, with 7 bases left in between. Germline CDR1 LGHDT, CDR2 YNNKEL (reference sequence). CDR3 coding DNA: TGTGCCAGCAGCCAAGATCGTGCGGGAAACACCATATATTTT. This translates into CASSQDRAGNTIYF.

CDR3 bases: TGTGCCAGCAGCTTGGTGGGGGGACCCGGCGGGGAGCTGTTTTTT. Its translation is CASSLVGGPGGELFF. The chain recombines TRBV5-4 with TRBJ2-2, with D possibly matching TRBD2 (6 bases). The CDR3 is 15 amino acids. The germline CDR1 and CDR2 sequences are SGHNT and YYREEE (reference sequence). The V gene lost 0 bases and the J gene lost 7 bases, with 13 bases spanning the gap.

The chain has TRBV5-4 and TRBJ2-1, with D possibly matching TRBD2 (6 bases). V was shortened by 4 bases and J by 6 bases, with 20 bases between the two germline ends. This CDR3 comprises 16 residues. In germline, CDR1 is SGHNT, CDR2 YYREEE (reference sequence). DNA for the CDR3: TGTGCCAGCAGCGAACCGATACTGGGGGGTGCCAATGAGCAGTTCTTC. It translates to CASSEPILGGANEQFF.

The V gene is TRBV7-9, the J gene TRBJ1-2; D is ambiguous. The CDR3 contains 12 residues. Trimming took 1 base from V and 7 from J, leaving 7 bases between them. Per germline, CDR1 SEHNR and CDR2 FQNEAQ (reference sequence). CDR3 in amino acids: CASSLELVGYTF. The CDR3 DNA reads TGTGCCAGCAGCTTAGAATTAGTTGGCTACACCTTC.

The rearrangement links TRBV11-1 to TRBJ1-1; 9 positions agree with TRBD1. J lost 3 bases, V lost 5 bases, and 7 bases had no gene match. This CDR3 is built from 15 residues. Germline CDR1 reads SGHAT; CDR2 reads FQDESV (reference sequence). CDR3 loop: CASSPQGAADTEAFF. CDR3 bases: TGTGCCAGCAGCCCACAGGGGGCGGCGGACACTGAAGCTTTCTTT.

This chain uses TRBV18 with TRBJ1-1; weak D call: TRBD1 (5 bases). Germline assignment: CDR1 KGHSH and CDR2 LQKENI. Trimming stripped 4 bases from V and 4 bases from J, with 10 bases between. The CDR3 length is 13 residues. This CDR3 reads CASSRDYSTEAFF. CDR3 nucleotide sequence: TGTGCCAGCTCACGGGACTATTCCACTGAAGCTTTCTTT.

V and J are TRBV28 and TRBJ2-7; a possible D gene is TRBD2 (7 bases). The CDR3 sequence is 14 residues long. Germline assignment: CDR1 MDHEN and CDR2 SYDVKM. V was shortened by 5 bases and J by 7 bases, with 18 bases between the two germline ends. CDR3 sequence (DNA): TGTGCCAGCAGTCCCCCGGGGGGCTGGGGGGAGCAGTACTTC. Translation: CASSPPGGWGEQYF.

The chain joins TRBV12-3 or TRBV12-4 to TRBJ1-5; D unresolved. The CDR3 is 12 amino acids. Trimming took 6 bases from V and 9 from J, leaving 12 bases between them. CDR3 protein: CASSQPTGPQHF. CDR3 nucleotide sequence: TGTGCCAGCAGCCAACCGACGGGGCCCCAGCATTTT.

The chain uses TRBV4-1 and TRBJ2-5, with D possibly TRBD1 on 6 matching bases. The CDR3 has 14 amino acids. Trimming removed 0 bases at V and 5 bases at J, with 10 bases between. The germline CDR1 and CDR2 sequences are MGHRA and YSYEKL. The CDR3 sequence: CASSQERTVETQYF. The CDR3 nucleotides read TGCGCCAGCAGCCAAGAACGGACAGTGGAGACCCAGTACTTC.

This clone was counted a few times. The J gene is TRBJ1-6, the V gene TRBV5-1, with 7 positions matching TRBD1. Germline values: CDR1 SGHRS, CDR2 YFSETQ. V trimming: 0 bases; J trimming: 8 bases; junction bases outside the gene matches: 2. The length of the CDR3 is 14 residues. The CDR3 nucleotides read TGCGCCAGCAGCTTGGCCAGGGGGGATTCACCCCTCCACTTT. Translation gives CASSLARGDSPLHF.